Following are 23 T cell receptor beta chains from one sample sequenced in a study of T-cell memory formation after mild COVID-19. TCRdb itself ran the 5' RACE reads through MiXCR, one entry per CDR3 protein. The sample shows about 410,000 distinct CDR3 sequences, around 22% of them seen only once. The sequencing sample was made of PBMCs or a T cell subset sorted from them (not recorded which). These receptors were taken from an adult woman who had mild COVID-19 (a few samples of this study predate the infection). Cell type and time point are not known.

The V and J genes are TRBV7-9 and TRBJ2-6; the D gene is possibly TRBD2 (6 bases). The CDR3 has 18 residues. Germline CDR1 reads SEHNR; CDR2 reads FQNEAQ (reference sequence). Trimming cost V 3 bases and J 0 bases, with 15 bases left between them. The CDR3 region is CASSFNREPRSGANVLTF. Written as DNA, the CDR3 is TGTGCCAGCAGCTTTAACCGGGAGCCCCGCTCTGGGGCCAACGTCCTGACTTTC.

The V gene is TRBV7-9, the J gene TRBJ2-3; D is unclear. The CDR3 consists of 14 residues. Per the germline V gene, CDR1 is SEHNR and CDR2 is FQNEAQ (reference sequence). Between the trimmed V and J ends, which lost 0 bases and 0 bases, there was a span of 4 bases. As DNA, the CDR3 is TGTGCCAGCAGCTTAGCCGTTAGCACAGATACGCAGTATTTT. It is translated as CASSLAVSTDTQYF.

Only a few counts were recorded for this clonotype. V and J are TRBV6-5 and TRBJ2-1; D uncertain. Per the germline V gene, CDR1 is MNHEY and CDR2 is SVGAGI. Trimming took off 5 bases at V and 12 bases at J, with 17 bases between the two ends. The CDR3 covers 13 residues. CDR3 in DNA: TGTGCCAGCAGTCGCGAAACACGATCCTCGCAGTTCTTC. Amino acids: CASSRETRSSQFF.

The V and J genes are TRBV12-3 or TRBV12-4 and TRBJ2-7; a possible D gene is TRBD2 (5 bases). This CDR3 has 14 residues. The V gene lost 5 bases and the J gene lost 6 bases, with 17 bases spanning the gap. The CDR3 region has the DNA TGTGCCAGCAGTCTTTCTCGCGGGTTTCGCGAGCAGTACTTC. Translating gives CASSLSRGFREQYF.

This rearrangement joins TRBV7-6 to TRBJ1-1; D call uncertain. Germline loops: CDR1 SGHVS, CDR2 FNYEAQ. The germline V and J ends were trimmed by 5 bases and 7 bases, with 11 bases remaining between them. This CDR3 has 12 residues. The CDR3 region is CASSPVGNEAFF. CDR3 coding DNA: TGTGCCAGCAGCCCCGTTGGGAATGAAGCTTTCTTT.

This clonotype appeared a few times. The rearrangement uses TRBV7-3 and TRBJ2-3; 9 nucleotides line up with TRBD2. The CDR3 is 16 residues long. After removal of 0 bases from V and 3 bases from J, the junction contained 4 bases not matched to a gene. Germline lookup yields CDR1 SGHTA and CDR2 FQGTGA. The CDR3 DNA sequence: TGTGCCAGCAGCTTAACGCGGCTAGCGGGAACAGATACGCAGTATTTT. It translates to CASSLTRLAGTDTQYF.

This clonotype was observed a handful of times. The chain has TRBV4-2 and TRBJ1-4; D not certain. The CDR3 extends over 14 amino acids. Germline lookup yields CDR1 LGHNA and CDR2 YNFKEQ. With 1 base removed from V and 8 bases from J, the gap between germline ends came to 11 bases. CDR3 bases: TGTGCCAGCAGCCAAGGCGTATTATTAGAAAAACTGTTTTTT. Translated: CASSQGVLLEKLFF.

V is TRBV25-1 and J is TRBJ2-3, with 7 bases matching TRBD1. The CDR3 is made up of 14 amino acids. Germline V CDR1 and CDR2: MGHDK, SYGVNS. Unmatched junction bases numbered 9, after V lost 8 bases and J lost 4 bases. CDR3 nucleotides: TGTGCCAGCTCGCCAAGACAGGGCCCAGATACGCAGTATTTT. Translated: CASSPRQGPDTQYF. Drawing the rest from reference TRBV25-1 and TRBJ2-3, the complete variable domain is EADIYQTPRYLVIGTGKKITLECSQTMGHDKMYWYQQDPGMELHLIHYSYGVNSTEKGDLSSESTVSRIRTEHFPLTLESARPSHTSQYLCASSPRQGPDTQYFGPGTRLTVL.

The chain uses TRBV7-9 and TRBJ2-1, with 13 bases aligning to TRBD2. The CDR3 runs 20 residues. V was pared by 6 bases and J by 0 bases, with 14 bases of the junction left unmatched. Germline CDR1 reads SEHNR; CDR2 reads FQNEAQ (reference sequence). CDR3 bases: TGTGCCAGCAGGGGGGGAAGACTAGCGGGAGGATCGCGCTCCTACAATGAGCAGTTCTTC. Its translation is CASRGGRLAGGSRSYNEQFF.

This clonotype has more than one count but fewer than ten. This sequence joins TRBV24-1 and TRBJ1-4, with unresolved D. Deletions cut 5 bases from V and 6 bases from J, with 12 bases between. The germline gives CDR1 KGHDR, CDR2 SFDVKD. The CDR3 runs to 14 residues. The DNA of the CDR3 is TGTGCCACCAGTGGGCGGCCAATGTATGAAAAACTGTTTTTT. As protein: CATSGRPMYEKLFF.

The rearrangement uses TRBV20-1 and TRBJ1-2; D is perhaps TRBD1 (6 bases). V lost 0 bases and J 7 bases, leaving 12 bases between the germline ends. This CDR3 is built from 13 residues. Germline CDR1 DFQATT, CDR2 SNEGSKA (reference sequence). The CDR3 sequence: CSARDPQGGGYTF. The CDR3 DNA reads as TGCAGTGCTAGAGATCCCCAAGGGGGTGGCTACACCTTC.

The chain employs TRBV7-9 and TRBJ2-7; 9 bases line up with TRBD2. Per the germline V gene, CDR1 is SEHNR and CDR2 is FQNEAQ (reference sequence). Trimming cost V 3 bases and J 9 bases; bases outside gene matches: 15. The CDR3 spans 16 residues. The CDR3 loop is CASSFPPAGGPTRQYF. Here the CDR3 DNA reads TGTGCCAGCAGCTTTCCGCCAGCGGGGGGCCCGACGCGGCAGTACTTC.

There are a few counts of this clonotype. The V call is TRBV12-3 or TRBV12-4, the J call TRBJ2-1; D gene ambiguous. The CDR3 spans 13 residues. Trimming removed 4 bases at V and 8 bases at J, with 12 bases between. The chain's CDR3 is CASSWTPTDEQFF. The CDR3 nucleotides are TGTGCCAGCAGTTGGACCCCTACTGATGAGCAGTTCTTC.

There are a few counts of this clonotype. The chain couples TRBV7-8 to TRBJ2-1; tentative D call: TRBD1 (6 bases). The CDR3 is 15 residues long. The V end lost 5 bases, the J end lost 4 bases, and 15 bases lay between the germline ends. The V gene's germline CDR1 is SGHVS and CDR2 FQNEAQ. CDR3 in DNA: TGTGCCAGCAGCCCCGGGACACGGAGTTACAATGAGCAGTTCTTC. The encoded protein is CASSPGTRSYNEQFF.

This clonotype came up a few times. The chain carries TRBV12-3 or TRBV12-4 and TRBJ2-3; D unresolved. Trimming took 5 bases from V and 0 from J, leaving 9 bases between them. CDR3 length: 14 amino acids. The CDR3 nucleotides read TGTGCCAGCAGTCCGAGTTTTAGCACAGATACGCAGTATTTT. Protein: CASSPSFSTDTQYF.

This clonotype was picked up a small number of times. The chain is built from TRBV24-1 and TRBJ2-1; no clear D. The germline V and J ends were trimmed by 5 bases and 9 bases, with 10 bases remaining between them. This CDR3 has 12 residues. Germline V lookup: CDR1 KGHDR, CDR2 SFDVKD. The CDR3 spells CATSARSFEQFF. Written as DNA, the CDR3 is TGTGCCACCAGTGCCCGATCCTTTGAGCAGTTCTTC.

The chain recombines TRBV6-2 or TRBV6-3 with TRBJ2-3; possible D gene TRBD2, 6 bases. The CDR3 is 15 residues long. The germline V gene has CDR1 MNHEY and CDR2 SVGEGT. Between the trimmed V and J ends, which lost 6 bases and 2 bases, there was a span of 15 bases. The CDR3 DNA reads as TGTGCCAGCAGCCTCTATCGGACTAACACAGATACGCAGTATTTT. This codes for CASSLYRTNTDTQYF.

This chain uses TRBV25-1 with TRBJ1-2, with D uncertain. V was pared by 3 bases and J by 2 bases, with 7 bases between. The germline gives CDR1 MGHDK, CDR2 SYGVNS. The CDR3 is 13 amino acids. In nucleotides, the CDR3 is TGTGCCAGCAGTGATTACCCGAACTATGGCTACACCTTC. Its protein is CASSDYPNYGYTF.

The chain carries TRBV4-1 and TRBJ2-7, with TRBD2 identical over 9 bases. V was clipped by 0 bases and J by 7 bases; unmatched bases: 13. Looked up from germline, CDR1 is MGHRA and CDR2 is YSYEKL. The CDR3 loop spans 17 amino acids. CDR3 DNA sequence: TGCGCCAGCAGCCAAGATAGTGGAGTAGCGGGGGTGTATGAGCAGTACTTC. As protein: CASSQDSGVAGVYEQYF.

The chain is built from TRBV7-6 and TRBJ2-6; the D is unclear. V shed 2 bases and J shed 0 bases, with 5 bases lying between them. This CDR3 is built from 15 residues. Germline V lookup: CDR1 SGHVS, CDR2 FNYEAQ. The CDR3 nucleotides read TGTGCCAGCAGCTTAATTAGCTCTGGGGCCAACGTCCTGACTTTC. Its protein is CASSLISSGANVLTF.

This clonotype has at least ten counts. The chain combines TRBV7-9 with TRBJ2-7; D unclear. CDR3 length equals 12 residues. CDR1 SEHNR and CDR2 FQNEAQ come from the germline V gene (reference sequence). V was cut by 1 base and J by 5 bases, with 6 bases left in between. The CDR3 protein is CASSLVGHEQYF. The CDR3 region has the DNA TGTGCCAGCAGCTTAGTGGGTCACGAGCAGTACTTC.

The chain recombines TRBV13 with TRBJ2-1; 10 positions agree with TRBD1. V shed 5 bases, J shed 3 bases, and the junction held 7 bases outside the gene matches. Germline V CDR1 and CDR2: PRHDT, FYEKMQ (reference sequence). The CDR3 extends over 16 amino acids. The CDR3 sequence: CASSATGGAVYNEQFF. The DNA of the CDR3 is TGTGCCAGCAGCGCGACAGGGGGCGCGGTCTACAATGAGCAGTTCTTC.

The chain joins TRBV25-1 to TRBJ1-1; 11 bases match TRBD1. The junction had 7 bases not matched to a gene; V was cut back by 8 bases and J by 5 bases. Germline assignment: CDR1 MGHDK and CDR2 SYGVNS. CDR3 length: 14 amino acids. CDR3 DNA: TGTGCCAGCTGGGGACAGGGGGTAGTAACTGAAGCTTTCTTT. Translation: CASWGQGVVTEAFF.